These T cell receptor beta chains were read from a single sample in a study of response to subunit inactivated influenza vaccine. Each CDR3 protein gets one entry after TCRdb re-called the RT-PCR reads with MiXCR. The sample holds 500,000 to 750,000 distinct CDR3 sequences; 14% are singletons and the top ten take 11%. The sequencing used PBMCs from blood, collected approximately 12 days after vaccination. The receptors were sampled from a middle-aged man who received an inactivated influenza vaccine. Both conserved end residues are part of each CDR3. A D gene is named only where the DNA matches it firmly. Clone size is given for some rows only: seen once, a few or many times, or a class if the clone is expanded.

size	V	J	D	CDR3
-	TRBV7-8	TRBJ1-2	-	CASSLERKYGYTF
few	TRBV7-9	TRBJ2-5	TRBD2	CASIPAGGEIRQETQYF
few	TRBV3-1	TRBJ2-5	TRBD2	CASSHSGGATETQYF
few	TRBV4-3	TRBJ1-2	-	CASSQGNTGLYGYTF
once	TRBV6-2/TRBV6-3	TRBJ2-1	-	CASMGLEDNEQFF
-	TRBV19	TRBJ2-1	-	CASSPFAGEQFF
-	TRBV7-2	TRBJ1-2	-	CASSLSASGNYGYTF
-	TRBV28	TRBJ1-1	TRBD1	CASSSWTGRGNTEAFF
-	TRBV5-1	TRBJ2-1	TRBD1	CASSLVTGAGDEQFF
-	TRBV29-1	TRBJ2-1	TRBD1	CSVAQGRYNEQFF
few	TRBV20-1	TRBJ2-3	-	CSARSVGGAANTQYF
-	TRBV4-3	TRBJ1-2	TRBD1	CASSQDLRQGGYGYTF
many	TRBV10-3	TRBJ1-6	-	CAISESTVSPLHF
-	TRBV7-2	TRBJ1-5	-	CASSLGRVEPQHF
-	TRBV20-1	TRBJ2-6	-	CSARQGFTGANVLTF
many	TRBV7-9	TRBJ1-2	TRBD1	CASSLEGAYYGYTF
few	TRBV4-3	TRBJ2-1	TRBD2	CASSQGPAGGFYNEQFF
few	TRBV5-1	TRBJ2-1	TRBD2	CASSLVRGGGDEQFF
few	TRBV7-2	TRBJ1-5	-	CASSFYRENQPQHF
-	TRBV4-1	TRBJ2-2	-	CASSQDPRIPNTGELFF
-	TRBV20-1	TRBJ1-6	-	CSAIPGNYNSPLHF
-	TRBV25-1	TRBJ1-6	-	CASSEKGFRSPLHF
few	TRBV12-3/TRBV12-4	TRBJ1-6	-	CASSPQPNSPLHF
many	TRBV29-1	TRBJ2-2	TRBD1	CSVEGRGTGNTGELFF
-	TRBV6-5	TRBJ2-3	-	CASSYDSTDTQYF
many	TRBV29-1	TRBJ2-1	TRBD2	CSVRLAIYNEQFF
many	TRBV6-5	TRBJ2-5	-	CASSYSGGLFDQETQYF
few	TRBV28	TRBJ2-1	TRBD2	CASSFGSGGHNEQFF
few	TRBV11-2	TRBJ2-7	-	CASSLVVFGAGMYEQYF
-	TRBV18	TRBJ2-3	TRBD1	CASSPPGQGSQSDTQYF
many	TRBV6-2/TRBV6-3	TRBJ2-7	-	CASTPYGRGPYEQYF
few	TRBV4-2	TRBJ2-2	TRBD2	CASSQERPGLAYPGELFF
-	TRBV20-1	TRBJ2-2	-	CSARNQGPRTGELFF
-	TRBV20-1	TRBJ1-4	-	CSARAKPGGNEKLFF
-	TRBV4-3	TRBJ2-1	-	CASSQGINFSNEQFF
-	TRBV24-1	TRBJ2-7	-	CATSQGQGFYEQYF
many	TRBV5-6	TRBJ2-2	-	CASSLAPGNTGELFF
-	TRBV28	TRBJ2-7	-	CASSFPGGRREQYF
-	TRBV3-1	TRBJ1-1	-	CASSKQVPWYNAAGNTEAFF
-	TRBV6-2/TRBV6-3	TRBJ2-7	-	CASSPYVGGQYF
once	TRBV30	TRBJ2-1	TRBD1	CAWSGTGGIYNEQFF
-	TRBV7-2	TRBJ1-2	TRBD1	CASSPQTDRDGAYGYTF
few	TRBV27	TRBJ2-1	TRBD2	CASRGLARGEQFF
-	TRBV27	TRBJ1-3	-	CASRTSISGNTIYF
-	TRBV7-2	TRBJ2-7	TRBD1	CASSTGTAFPYEQYF
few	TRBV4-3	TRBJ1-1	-	CASSQETGLHYTEAFF
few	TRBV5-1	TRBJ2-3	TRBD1	CASSLAAGTGKADTQYF
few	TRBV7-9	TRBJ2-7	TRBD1	CASSSPGQGIYEQYF
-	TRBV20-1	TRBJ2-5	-	CSALGAGETQYF
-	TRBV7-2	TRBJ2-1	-	CASSLSYSYNEQFF